One and the same sample provided the 25 T cell receptor beta chains below, sequenced in a study of cytomegalovirus exposure and HLA in healthy donors. Primers included in the PCR were 60 Vbeta and 13 Jbeta primers. The data were produced by immunoSEQ multiplex PCR, yet TCRdb's version contains in-frame clones alone and is incomplete. The sample yields approximately 120,000 clones, about 84% seen once. Source material: PBMCs. Receptor source: a man between 18 and 29 years old in good health and CMV-seropositive.

The chain combines TRBV7-8 with TRBJ2-2, with 9 bases aligning to TRBD1. The ends lost 3 bases at V and 7 bases at J; junction bases unmatched: 6. This CDR3 is built from 15 residues. Germline CDR1 SGHVS, CDR2 FQNEAQ. CDR3 DNA sequence: TGTGCCAGCAGCTTGGGGACAGGGATCGGCGGGGAGCTGTTTTTT. Its protein product is CASSLGTGIGGELFF.

A remark on this clone: A junction end diverges from the germline sequence, so it may reflect a read error. The J gene is TRBJ2-7, the V gene TRBV10-3; perhaps TRBD2 as D (8 bases). The germline CDR1 and CDR2 sequences are ENHRY and SYGVKD. The length of the CDR3 is 19 residues. This CDR3 reads CATSQGGPSTSASPGEQYF. CDR3 DNA: TGTGCCACCAGTCAGGGGGGCCCCTCGACTAGCGCCAGCCCGGGCGAGCAGTACTTC.

This clone occurred once. V gene TRBV30 combines with J gene TRBJ2-1; possible D gene TRBD1, 5 bases. Germline V gene data show CDR1 as GTSNPN and CDR2 as SVGIG (reference sequence). The CDR3 consists of 10 residues. V lost 8 bases to trimming and J lost 11 bases, with 13 bases between them. CDR3 DNA: TGTGCCGGCCATGACAGTAAGCAGTTCTTC. It yields the protein CAGHDSKQFF.

The table lists this clone with a few counts. The chain recombines TRBV20-1 with TRBJ2-7, with D possibly TRBD1 on 6 matching bases. The CDR3 loop spans 11 amino acids. Trimming cost V 6 bases and J 6 bases, with 12 bases left between them. Germline CDR1 and CDR2: DFQATT and SNEGSKA (reference sequence). CDR3 in DNA: TGCAGTGCGGGACAATGGGTCGAGCAGTACTTC. Translated, it gives CSAGQWVEQYF.

Notes on this clone: Other DNA sequences from this sample encode an identical CDR3 as well. V and J are TRBV9 and TRBJ1-5, with 7 bases matching TRBD1. CDR1 and CDR2 from the germline V gene are SGDLS and YYNGEE. This CDR3 has 15 residues. V lost 3 bases to trimming and J lost 3 bases; unmatched junction nucleotides: 6. The CDR3 region has the DNA TGTGCCAGCAGCGCAGAACAGGGGATCAATCAGCCCCAGCATTTT. Protein product: CASSAEQGINQPQHF.

Notes on this clone: Other DNA sequences in this specimen translate into the identical CDR3. CDR3 in DNA: TGTGCCAGTAGTATTCAGGGAAGCAATCAGCCCCAGCATTTT. It translates to CASSIQGSNQPQHF. J is TRBJ1-5 and V is TRBV19, with D perhaps matching TRBD1 (5 bases). The germline V and J ends were trimmed by 3 bases and 1 base, with 7 bases remaining between them. Germline CDR1 reads LNHDA; CDR2 reads SQIVND (reference sequence). This CDR3 is built from 14 residues.

This clone was seen once. V usage is TRBV7-9 and J usage is TRBJ2-1, with a tentative D call TRBD1 (6 bases). Germline CDR1 and CDR2: SEHNR and FQNEAQ (reference sequence). Trimming removed 5 bases from V and 0 bases from J, with 17 bases in between. The CDR3 loop spans 17 amino acids. The CDR3, as DNA: TGTGCCAGCAGCCCAAGACAGGTTTCGCCCTCCTACAATGAGCAGTTCTTC. Translated: CASSPRQVSPSYNEQFF. The full variable domain, with the rest looked up from reference TRBV7-9 and TRBJ2-1, is DTGVSQNPRHKITKRGQNVTFRCDPISEHNRLYWYRQTLGQGPEFLTYFQNEAQLEKSRLLSDRFSAERPKGSFSTLEIQRTEQGDSAMYLCASSPRQVSPSYNEQFFGPGTRLTVL.

V and J are TRBV6-5 and TRBJ2-7; D perhaps matches TRBD2 (6 bases). CDR1 MNHEY and CDR2 SVGAGI come from the germline V gene. The V end lost 0 bases, the J end lost 3 bases, and 12 bases lay between the germline ends. The CDR3 contains 15 residues. CDR3 in amino acids: CASSYSGGILYEQYF. In DNA, the CDR3 is TGTGCCAGCAGTTACTCAGGAGGGATCCTCTACGAGCAGTACTTC.

The CDR3 reads CASSILGTDGTYEQYF. As DNA, the CDR3 is TGTGCCAGTAGTATACTCGGGACAGACGGGACCTACGAGCAGTACTTC. V is TRBV19 and J is TRBJ2-7; 7 bases agree with TRBD1. CDR1 is LNHDA and CDR2 is SQIVND in the germline V gene (reference sequence). V lost 2 bases to trimming and J lost 2 bases; unmatched junction nucleotides: 9. The CDR3 length is 16 residues.

The V gene is TRBV30, the J gene TRBJ1-2; TRBD1 matches 7 bases. CDR3 size: 15 residues. Looked up from germline, CDR1 is GTSNPN and CDR2 is SVGIG (reference sequence). V dropped 1 base and J dropped 4; count of bases not matched to a gene: 9. The CDR3 DNA is TGTGCCTGGAGTGCACCGTTTGGGACAGTCTATGGCTACACCTTC. Translation: CAWSAPFGTVYGYTF. Full variable domain (remainder filled in from reference TRBV30 and TRBJ1-2): SQTIHQWPATLVQPVGSPLSLECTVEGTSNPNLYWYRQAAGRGLQLLFYSVGIGQISSEVPQNLSASRPQDRQFILSSKKLLLSDSGFYLCAWSAPFGTVYGYTFGSGTRLTVV.

The chain employs TRBV2 and TRBJ2-5, with 10 bases lining up with TRBD2. V lost 8 bases to trimming and J lost 3 bases; unmatched junction nucleotides: 6. This CDR3 comprises 14 residues. Germline V CDR1 and CDR2: SNHLY, FYNNEI. Here the CDR3 reads CASRLLAGKETQYF. The CDR3 coding sequence is TGTGCCAGCCGATTACTAGCGGGGAAAGAGACCCAGTACTTC.

This chain links TRBV21-1 with TRBJ2-7; the table's D call, TRBD1, has no DNA check behind it. TRBV21-1 is labeled a pseudogene. This CDR3 has 13 residues. This CDR3 reads CARVETGGAEQYF. CDR3 nucleotides: TGTGCCAGGGTGGAAACAGGGGGGGCCGAGCAGTACTTC.

This chain joins TRBV6-5 and TRBJ1-2; 7 nucleotides agree with TRBD1. This CDR3 is built from 13 residues. Germline assignment: CDR1 MNHEY and CDR2 SVGAGI. After removal of 6 bases from V and 5 bases from J, the junction contained 6 bases not matched to a gene. DNA for the CDR3: TGTGCCAGCAGCCGGACAGGACAATATGGCTACACCTTC. Translating it yields CASSRTGQYGYTF.

V and J are TRBV30 and TRBJ1-5, with 7 bases lining up with TRBD1. V lost 2 bases, J lost 0 bases, and 16 bases stayed unmatched. The germline V gene has CDR1 GTSNPN and CDR2 SVGIG (reference sequence). This CDR3 contains 19 residues. The CDR3 sequence is CAWSSTSWDRRYSNQPQHF. CDR3 bases: TGTGCCTGGAGTTCCACTAGTTGGGACAGAAGATATAGCAATCAGCCCCAGCATTTT.

The rearrangement links TRBV19 to TRBJ2-2; TRBD2 agrees at 7 bases. Germline CDR1 is LNHDA and CDR2 is SQIVND (reference sequence). Trimming at V came to 5 bases and at J to 2 bases, leaving 8 bases not matched to a gene. CDR3 size: 16 residues. DNA for the CDR3: TGTGCCAGTAGTGGGAGGGCAGGGCCTAACACCGGGGAGCTGTTTTTT. It encodes CASSGRAGPNTGELFF.

The chain carries TRBV5-6 and TRBJ2-5; D not resolved. Trimming took off 0 bases at V and 7 bases at J, with 10 bases between the two ends. This CDR3 region has 13 residues. Germline V lookup: CDR1 SGHDT, CDR2 YYEEEE. CDR3 sequence: CASSLDALGTQYF. CDR3 nucleotide sequence: TGTGCCAGCAGCTTGGACGCACTCGGGACCCAGTACTTC.

The chain couples TRBV2 to TRBJ2-7; the D gene is possibly TRBD1 (5 bases). This CDR3 region has 12 residues. The V end lost 3 bases, the J end lost 5 bases, and 8 bases lay between the germline ends. Per the germline V gene, CDR1 is SNHLY and CDR2 is FYNNEI. In nucleotides, the CDR3 is TGTGCCAGCAGTGACACAGGAAACGAGCAGTACTTC. Residues: CASSDTGNEQYF.

The chain links TRBV2 to TRBJ1-2, with unresolved D. CDR1 SNHLY and CDR2 FYNNEI come from the germline V gene. The V gene lost 6 bases and the J gene lost 4 bases, with 6 bases spanning the gap. CDR3 length equals 11 residues. CDR3 sequence reads: CASRAPYGYTF. The CDR3 region has the DNA TGTGCCAGCAGAGCCCCCTATGGCTACACCTTC.

This chain joins TRBV7-9 and TRBJ2-1; 8 bases are shared with TRBD1. This CDR3 spans 13 amino acids. V lost 7 bases, J lost 6 bases, and 5 bases stayed unmatched. Germline V gene data show CDR1 as SEHNR and CDR2 as FQNEAQ (reference sequence). The CDR3 protein is CASTITGGNEQFF. CDR3 bases: TGTGCCAGCACCATCACAGGGGGCAATGAGCAGTTCTTC.

This rearrangement joins TRBV6-1 to TRBJ2-2, with TRBD1 matching over 9 bases. Germline V gene sequence: CDR1 MNHNS, CDR2 SASEGT. V gave up 6 bases and J gave up 4 bases; unmatched junction bases: 3. The CDR3 has 14 residues. The CDR3 region has the DNA TGTGCCAGCAGGCCGGGACAGGGCACCGGGGAGCTGTTTTTT. Translation gives CASRPGQGTGELFF.

V usage is TRBV18 and J usage is TRBJ1-1; D not certain. V was pared by 4 bases and J by 2 bases, with 11 bases between. The CDR3 has 14 residues. Germline values: CDR1 KGHSH, CDR2 LQKENI. CDR3 protein: CASSLDSANTEAFF. In DNA form, the CDR3 reads TGTGCCAGCTCACTCGACTCGGCCAACACTGAAGCTTTCTTT.

The chain recombines TRBV6-4 with TRBJ1-1; D is perhaps TRBD1 (6 bases). Germline V lookup: CDR1 MRHNA, CDR2 SNTAGT. V gave up 1 base and J gave up 8 bases, with 11 bases separating them. CDR3 size: 13 residues. The CDR3 sequence is CASSDFRGSEAFF. CDR3 bases: TGTGCCAGCAGTGACTTTAGGGGGAGCGAAGCTTTCTTT.

In regard to this clone: Germline and junction disagree at one end, which may indicate a read error. At the DNA level, this CDR3 is encoded by other sequences in the same sample as well. The chain combines TRBV15 with TRBJ2-7, with D possibly being TRBD2 (7 bases). The CDR3 length is 17 residues. Germline V gives CDR1 LNHNV, CDR2 YYDKDF (reference sequence). Here the CDR3 reads CATSRENAGALLAEQYF. In nucleotides, the CDR3 is TGCGCCACCAGCAGAGAGAACGCGGGGGCCCTACTTGCCGAGCAGTACTTC.

V and J are TRBV10-2 and TRBJ1-1; 11 bases are a match to TRBD1. The germline CDR1 and CDR2 sequences are WSHSY and SAAADI. The ends lost 8 bases at V and 7 bases at J; junction bases unmatched: 6. The CDR3 extends over 13 amino acids. This CDR3 is CASQPDRGLEAFF. The CDR3 nucleotides read TGCGCCAGCCAACCGGACAGGGGGCTTGAAGCTTTCTTT.

The rearrangement uses TRBV5-1 and TRBJ1-1, with 8 positions matching TRBD1. CDR3 length equals 16 residues. Germline CDR1 reads SGHRS; CDR2 reads YFSETQ. V lost 0 bases and J lost 1; bases outside the gene matches: 5. The CDR3 protein is CASSLGAGGGNTEAFF. CDR3 nucleotide sequence: TGCGCCAGCAGCTTGGGTGCAGGGGGCGGGAACACTGAAGCTTTCTTT.